These 18 T cell receptor beta chains originate from one sample sequenced in a study of tumor-infiltrating lymphocytes in localized non-small cell lung cancer. Produced via immunoSEQ multiplex PCR; TCRdb's table is partial and in-frame only. The top ten hold roughly an eighth of the sample, which has about 8,400 clones, around 79% seen once. The sequenced material came from uninvolved lung tissue not adjacent to the tumor. The receptors originated from a human donor with non-small cell lung cancer.

The chain carries TRBV2 and TRBJ1-1; the D is unclear. The CDR3 length is 13 residues. The V gene lost 8 bases and the J gene lost 5 bases, with 15 bases spanning the gap. CDR1 and CDR2 from the germline V gene are SNHLY and FYNNEI. CDR3 region: CASAREVGTEAFF. The CDR3 region has the DNA TGTGCCAGCGCTCGGGAGGTGGGAACTGAAGCTTTCTTT.

The chain's CDR3 is CASRREGMNTGELFF. The CDR3 DNA is TGTGCCAGCAGGCGAGAGGGGATGAACACCGGGGAGCTGTTTTTT. The gene calls are TRBV2 and TRBJ2-2; D is tentatively TRBD1 or TRBD2 (5 bases each). This CDR3 has 15 amino acids. Between the trimmed V and J ends, which lost 6 bases and 1 base, there was a span of 12 bases. CDR1 is SNHLY and CDR2 is FYNNEI in the germline V gene. The full variable domain, in which reference TRBV2 and TRBJ2-2 provide the parts outside the CDR3, is EPEVTQTPSHQVTQMGQEVILRCVPISNHLYFYWYRQILGQKVEFLVSFYNNEISEKSEIFDDQFSVERPDGSNFTLKIRSTKLEDSAMYFCASRREGMNTGELFFGEGSRLTVL.

The CDR3 coding sequence is TGTGCCAGCAGGATGGGACAGGGAAGGACTGAAGCTTTCTTT. This gives the protein CASRMGQGRTEAFF. This chain connects TRBV6-1 to TRBJ1-1, with 9 bases that match TRBD1. Germline V gives CDR1 MNHNS, CDR2 SASEGT. The CDR3 totals 14 residues. V shed 6 bases and J 5 bases; nucleotides not matched to a gene: 7.

The chain carries TRBV7-6 and TRBJ1-5; no definite D call. Trimming left V 2 bases short and J 3 bases short, with 11 bases between. CDR1 is SGHVS, CDR2 FNYEAQ, per germline. The CDR3 covers 15 residues. The CDR3 DNA reads as TGTGCCAGCAGCTTATCTAACGGGAACAATCAGCCCCAGCATTTT. Translation gives CASSLSNGNNQPQHF.

V and J are TRBV19 and TRBJ1-5; 8 bases fit TRBD1. After removal of 7 bases from V and 2 bases from J, the junction contained 7 bases not matched to a gene. This CDR3 has 15 amino acids. The V gene's germline CDR1 is LNHDA and CDR2 SQIVND (reference sequence). DNA for the CDR3: TGTGCCAGTATAAAGACAGGGGAGGGCAATCAGCCCCAGCATTTT. Its translation: CASIKTGEGNQPQHF.

V is TRBV9 and J is TRBJ1-2; D might be TRBD1 (5 bases). Germline loops: CDR1 SGDLS, CDR2 YYNGEE. V was pared by 4 bases and J by 4 bases, with 17 bases between. The CDR3 is made up of 15 amino acids. CDR3 coding DNA: TGTGCCAGCAGCCCCGAGCCCGGGGCTCTCTATGGCTACACCTTC. The encoded protein is CASSPEPGALYGYTF.

This chain links TRBV28 with TRBJ2-7; D is possibly TRBD2 (5 bases). The CDR3 has 12 amino acids. Germline V gene lookup returns CDR1 MDHEN and CDR2 SYDVKM. V was pared by 3 bases and J by 4 bases, with 7 bases between. The CDR3 DNA is TGTGCCAGCAGTTTGGGCGGGTACGAGCAGTACTTC. Its protein is CASSLGGYEQYF.

This clone turned up a few times. V is TRBV30 and J is TRBJ2-2; D is unclear. From germline, CDR1 is GTSNPN and CDR2 SVGIG (reference sequence). The ends were cut back, 3 bases at V and 0 bases at J, with 8 bases in the middle. This CDR3 has 14 amino acids. The CDR3 bases are TGTGCCTGGAGCGTTACGGCGAACACCGGGGAGCTGTTTTTT. It is translated as CAWSVTANTGELFF.

This rearrangement joins TRBV19 to TRBJ1-2, with 8 bases fitting TRBD1. Germline V lookup: CDR1 LNHDA, CDR2 SQIVND (reference sequence). J lost 4 bases, V lost 6 bases, and 10 bases had no gene match. CDR3 length: 15 residues. The CDR3 loop reads CASRLLTGESYGYTF. CDR3 DNA: TGTGCCAGTAGGCTATTGACAGGGGAGAGCTATGGCTACACCTTC. Looking up the rest from reference TRBV19 and TRBJ1-2 gives the full variable domain: DGGITQSPKYLFRKEGQNVTLSCEQNLNHDAMYWYRQDPGQGLRLIYYSQIVNDFQKGDIAEGYSVSREKKESFPLTVTSAQKNPTAFYLCASRLLTGESYGYTFGSGTRLTVV.

The chain has TRBV2 and TRBJ2-2, with 9 bases aligning to TRBD1. The CDR3 consists of 20 residues. Germline V CDR1 and CDR2: SNHLY, FYNNEI. With V trimmed by 0 bases and J by 4 bases, 15 bases remained unmatched. CDR3 protein: CASSEALRWRTGASTGELFF. The CDR3 DNA sequence: TGTGCCAGCAGTGAAGCCCTCAGATGGAGGACAGGGGCTTCCACCGGGGAGCTGTTTTTT.

This clone showed up just a few times. The chain recombines TRBV4-1 with TRBJ1-1; possibly TRBD1 for D (6 bases). The V gene's germline CDR1 is MGHRA and CDR2 YSYEKL. The ends were cut back, 6 bases at V and 3 bases at J, with 17 bases in the middle. There are 15 residues in the CDR3. The CDR3 DNA sequence: TGCGCCAGCAGTCGGGTAGGGAGGGGGGACACTGAAGCTTTCTTT. Translation gives CASSRVGRGDTEAFF.

This clone is medium-sized (0.01 to 0.1%) in the sample. The chain uses TRBV28 and TRBJ1-2; D gene uncertain. Trimming removed 6 bases at V and 4 bases at J, with 6 bases between. CDR1 and CDR2 (germline): MDHEN, SYDVKM. The CDR3 extends over 11 amino acids. The CDR3 sequence: CASRPSYGYTF. Here the CDR3 DNA reads TGTGCCAGCAGACCATCCTATGGCTACACCTTC.

The chain couples TRBV30 to TRBJ2-3, with 8 nucleotides matching TRBD1. There are 14 residues in the CDR3. V was pared by 2 bases and J by 4 bases, with 5 bases of the junction left unmatched. The germline V gene encodes CDR1 GTSNPN and CDR2 SVGIG (reference sequence). CDR3 residues: CAWSLGGQADTQYF. CDR3 DNA sequence: TGTGCCTGGAGTCTGGGGGGACAGGCAGATACGCAGTATTTT. Filled out from reference TRBV30 and TRBJ2-3, the complete variable domain reads SQTIHQWPATLVQPVGSPLSLECTVEGTSNPNLYWYRQAAGRGLQLLFYSVGIGQISSEVPQNLSASRPQDRQFILSSKKLLLSDSGFYLCAWSLGGQADTQYFGPGTRLTVL.

The V gene is TRBV19, the J gene TRBJ1-1, with a possible D match to TRBD1 (5 bases). The CDR3 is 17 amino acids. Trimming left V 3 bases short and J 0 bases short, with 17 bases between. Germline V gene sequence: CDR1 LNHDA, CDR2 SQIVND (reference sequence). This chain's CDR3 is CASSIIMGPDMNTEAFF. The DNA of the CDR3 is TGTGCCAGTAGTATTATTATGGGGCCCGACATGAACACTGAAGCTTTCTTT.

The V gene is TRBV2, the J gene TRBJ2-7; TRBD1 matches at 7 bases. CDR1 and CDR2 (germline): SNHLY, FYNNEI. The V segment lost 5 bases and the J segment 0 bases; nucleotides outside the gene matches: 4. The length of the CDR3 is 14 residues. In nucleotides, the CDR3 is TGTGCCAGCAGTAACCAGGGGGACTCCTACGAGCAGTACTTC. Protein: CASSNQGDSYEQYF. Full variable domain (outside the CDR3, taken from reference TRBV2 and TRBJ2-7): EPEVTQTPSHQVTQMGQEVILRCVPISNHLYFYWYRQILGQKVEFLVSFYNNEISEKSEIFDDQFSVERPDGSNFTLKIRSTKLEDSAMYFCASSNQGDSYEQYFGPGTRLTVT.

This clone has more than one count but fewer than ten. V usage is TRBV5-1 and J usage is TRBJ2-5, with a tentative D call TRBD1 (6 bases). The V end was cut by 5 bases, the J end by 6 bases, with 17 bases between. Germline CDR1 SGHRS, CDR2 YFSETQ. This CDR3 region has 14 residues. The CDR3 sequence is CASSPGEMRQTQYF. The DNA of the CDR3 is TGCGCCAGCAGTCCAGGGGAAATGAGACAGACCCAGTACTTC. Looking up the rest from reference TRBV5-1 and TRBJ2-5 gives the full variable domain: KAGVTQTPRYLIKTRGQQVTLSCSPISGHRSVSWYQQTPGQGLQFLFEYFSETQRNKGNFPGRFSGRQFSNSRSEMNVSTLELGDSALYLCASSPGEMRQTQYFGPGTRLLVL.

The J gene is TRBJ2-3, the V gene TRBV10-3; maybe TRBD1 (6 bases). The CDR3 contains 15 residues. With 0 bases removed from V and 2 bases from J, the gap between germline ends came to 9 bases. Germline CDR1 and CDR2: ENHRY and SYGVKD. The CDR3 spells CAISESTGDTDTQYF. The CDR3 DNA sequence: TGTGCCATCAGTGAGTCGACAGGAGACACAGATACGCAGTATTTT.

The gene calls are TRBV30 and TRBJ2-2, with 7 positions matching TRBD2. Losses at the gene ends were 4 bases for V and 0 bases for J; bases not matched to a gene: 8. Germline V gives CDR1 GTSNPN, CDR2 SVGIG (reference sequence). The CDR3 runs to 16 residues. CDR3 sequence (DNA): TGTGCCTGGAACCGGGCGGGAGTGACGAACACCGGGGAGCTGTTTTTT. It translates to CAWNRAGVTNTGELFF.